This TCR beta chain was obtained from a study of T cell responses to AZD1222 COVID-19 vaccine. Study-wide results and caveats: Reportedly, close to half of spike-specific TCRs are directed against unmutated variant regions. Donors were chiefly white British, with a greater number of females, and clonal diversity was perhaps underestimated.

The CDR3 has 15 amino acids. Trimming pared 5 bases from V and 1 base from J, leaving 14 bases between. CDR1 and CDR2 (germline): MNHEY, SVGAGI. Some clones are missing from TCRdb's copy, which holds only in-frame ones; the method was immunoSEQ multiplex PCR. This table holds 200,000 to 250,000 clones, 94% found once. To note about this clone: Its target is unknown.

The chain employs TRBV6-5 and TRBJ1-1; D not resolved. The sequence derives from an adult who received the MenACWY meningococcal vaccine as a control. The specimen was peripheral blood, collected 28 days after the second dose of the MenACWY control vaccine. DNA of the CDR3: TGTGCCAGCAGTCCTCAAGAAGTCCCGAACACTGAAGCTTTCTTT. Its protein product is CASSPQEVPNTEAFF.